The TCR beta chain described here comes from a study of vaccination and CD4 T cells after COVID-19 (dated by TCRdb to between 2021 and 2024). As for the study more broadly: SARS-CoV-2 positivity had been established in the convalescent patients by nasal swab PCR, and mild disease was recorded in some 10 of these patients and severe disease in one. Six males and four females were included in the convalescent cohort, with two Hispanic individuals, seven Caucasians, two Asians and one multiracial person represented. Each participant got two doses of either the Pfizer-BioNTech BNT162b2 vaccine (n=8) or the Moderna mRNA-1273 vaccine (n=2). Post-COVID blood samples were collected from convalescent patients a median of around 100 days after diagnosis, with a range of about 35 to 180 days. Post-vaccine blood samples were taken a median of roughly 75 days after the second vaccine dose, with a range of roughly 13 to 250 days. Overlapping spike peptide pools from SARS-CoV-2 and from the common cold coronaviruses HCoV-NL63, HCoV-OC43 and HCoV-229E were used as culture stimuli. As controls, cultures received a CEFX viral epitope pool (the positive control), an HIV-1 Nef peptide pool (the negative control), or no peptide at all. In 10 COVID-19 convalescent patients and a few infection-naive healthy vaccine recipients, researchers compared the spike-specific CD4+ TCR repertoire from before mRNA vaccination with the repertoire from after.

CDR1 and CDR2 (MNHEY, SVGAGI) derive from the germline V gene. Germline trimming amounts to 4 bases on V and 2 bases on J, with 0 as the count of junction bases outside the gene matches. From its cysteine to its phenylalanine, the CDR3 spans 14 amino acids. Only the CDR3 region is kept as DNA, spanning 42 bases read in frame from base 1. The library was made by PCR. At the Johns Hopkins FTIC core, DNA from the cultured CD4+ T cells underwent TCR sequencing with the Oncomine TCR Beta short-read assay. Genomic DNA was extracted from the cultured CD4+ T cells with the QIAamp micro DNA kit. Oncomine TCR Beta libraries made from cultured CD4+ T cells were pooled using unique dual indexes and sequenced on an Illumina iSeq 100. Turning to the authors' computational methods: Non-productive sequences were removed, and CDR3s not starting with C, not ending with F or W, or shorter than 7 amino acids were discarded. Antigen-specific clonotypes were identified with the MANAFEST web application by comparing peptide-stimulated wells with reference and other culture wells. Positive clones required FDR below 0.05, an odds ratio above 5, and productive frequency above 0.1% in at least two of three replicate wells. Cross-reactive clonotypes were defined as significantly expanded in both SARS-CoV-2 spike wells and at least one common cold coronavirus spike condition. Levenshtein distances (stringdist) and unrooted phylogenetic trees (ape) in R version 3.6.1 were used to assess CDR3 homology. TCRdb passed the public sequencing reads through fastp at Q25 and MiXCR, retaining productive beta sequences. CDR3 protein duplicates are merged, each entry listing the most common genes and DNA. What appears here as the V and J calls and clone size reflects TCRdb's work, not the paper's. The table for this sample lists 11,000 to 15,000 distinct CDR3 sequences; about 51% of them were counted only once. The ten largest clonotypes hold over 11% of the sample.

The treatment or condition label of this sample denotes: approximately 9-day PBMC culture with coronavirus spike peptide pools or control peptides (ViraFEST assay). To expand antigen-specific T cells with peptide pools and then pick out the expanded clonotypes through TCR sequencing, the study relied on the ViraFEST assay. Positive SARS-CoV-2 PCR tests in the convalescent patients dated from March to December 2020, before Alpha, Beta and Delta variants emerged in the United States. About 1.8 million PBMCs per well were cultured in IMDM with about 5% human AB serum and approximately 9.1 IU/ml IL-2, plus 10 ug/ml peptide pools. On days 3 and 7, half of the culture medium was replaced with fresh IL-2-containing medium. After 10 days of culture, CD4+ T cells were isolated by negative selection using the EasySep CD4+ T cell isolation kit. Ficoll-Paque Plus gradient centrifugation was used to isolate PBMCs from whole blood, and the isolated PBMCs were then either used fresh or cryopreserved at -140C. Each culture condition was generally run in triplicate wells.

This clonotype was counted between two and nine times. This clone's antigen is unknown. Per-base qualities were not stored, and no clone one base away is much larger. Overall study results and their limits: In convalescent patients, nearly all vaccine-specific clones (304 of 307) were found to be mono-reactive for SARS-CoV-2 spike rather than cross-reactive with common cold coronaviruses. The median number of SARS-CoV-2-reactive clonotypes rose from 20 to 25 after infection to approximately 41 after vaccination, but the change was not significant. The study included relatively few convalescent patients and did not analyze early timepoints after natural infection. In convalescent patients, a median around 85% of post-vaccine SARS-CoV-2-reactive clones were detected only after vaccination, and vaccine-specific priming was suggested by this finding.

This receptor was taken from a human donor who had recovered from COVID-19. Sequencing was carried out using CD4+ T cells from blood, cultured in vitro. The V gene is TRBV6-5 and the J gene is TRBJ1-5, with 9 bases aligning to TRBD1. The sequenced DNA: TGTGCCAGCAGTTGGGACAGGGGCAATCAGCCCCAGCATTTT. Its protein is CASSWDRGNQPQHF.